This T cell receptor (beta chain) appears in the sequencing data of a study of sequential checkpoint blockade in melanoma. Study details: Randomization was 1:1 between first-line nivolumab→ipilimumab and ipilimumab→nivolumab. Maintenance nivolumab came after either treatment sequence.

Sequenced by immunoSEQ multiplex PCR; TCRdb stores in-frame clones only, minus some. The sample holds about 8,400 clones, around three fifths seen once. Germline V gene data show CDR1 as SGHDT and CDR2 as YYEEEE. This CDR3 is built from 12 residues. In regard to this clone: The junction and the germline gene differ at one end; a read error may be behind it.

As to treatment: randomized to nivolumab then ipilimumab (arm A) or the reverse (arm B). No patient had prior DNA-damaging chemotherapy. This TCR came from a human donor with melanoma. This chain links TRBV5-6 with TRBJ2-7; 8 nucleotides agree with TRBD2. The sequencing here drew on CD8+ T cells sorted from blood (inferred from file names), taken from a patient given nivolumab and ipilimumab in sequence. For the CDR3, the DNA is TGTGCCAGCAGCTTCGGGGGGGGGTTTTTGGACTTC. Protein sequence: CASSFGGGFLDF.